The T cell receptor (beta chain) described here comes from a study of quantifying T cell responses using KT2 cells. Overall study context: TCR alpha and beta constant-region primers primed reverse transcription of RNA.

Germline V gene sequence: CDR1 PRHDT, CDR2 FYEKMQ (reference sequence). There are 18 residues in the CDR3. V was trimmed by 4 bases and J by 2 bases, leaving 23 bases between them. A single-stranded UMI oligo with SP2 sequence was ligated to cDNA 3' ends. An equimolar mix of RC1.1 and RC1.2 primed the beta chain across TRBC1 and TRBC2. One entry per CDR3 protein results from TCRdb running MiXCR on the UMI-ligation and nested PCR reads. The sample contains roughly 38,000 distinct CDR3 sequences, over 15% of which appear only once. This clonotype came up a few times. The clonotype comes from a human donor. Sample: PBMCs spiked with cells of the T cell clone KT2. The rearrangement links TRBV13 to TRBJ1-2; the D is unclear. Here the CDR3 reads CASSSLSRWGEPNYGYTF. The CDR3 nucleotides are TGTGCCAGCAGCTCCCTTTCCCGGTGGGGTGAGCCGAACTATGGCTACACCTTC.